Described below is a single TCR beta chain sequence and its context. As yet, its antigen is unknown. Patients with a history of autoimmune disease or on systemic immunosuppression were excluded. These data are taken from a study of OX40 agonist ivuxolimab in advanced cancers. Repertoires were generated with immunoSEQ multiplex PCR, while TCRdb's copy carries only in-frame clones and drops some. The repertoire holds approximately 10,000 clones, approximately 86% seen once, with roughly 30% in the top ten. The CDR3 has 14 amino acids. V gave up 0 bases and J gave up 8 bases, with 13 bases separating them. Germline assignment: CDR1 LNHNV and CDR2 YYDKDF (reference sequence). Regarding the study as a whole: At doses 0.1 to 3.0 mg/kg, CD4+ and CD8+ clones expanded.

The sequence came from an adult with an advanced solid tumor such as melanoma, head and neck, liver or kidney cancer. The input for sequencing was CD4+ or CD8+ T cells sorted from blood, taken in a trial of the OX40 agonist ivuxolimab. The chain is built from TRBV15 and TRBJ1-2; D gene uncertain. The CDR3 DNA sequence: TGTGCCACCAGCAGAGAGGACGGCGGTTTGGGCTACACCTTC. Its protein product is CATSREDGGLGYTF.